The 32 T cell receptor beta chains below were found in one sample sequenced in a study of PD-1 blockade in classical Hodgkin lymphoma. As to time point: newly diagnosed, previously untreated cHL patient sample. Method: immunoSEQ multiplex PCR; TCRdb's copy keeps in-frame clones and lacks some. This sample yields more than 15,000 clones, of which 87% are seen a single time; less than 4% belongs to the top ten. The sample consisted of peripheral blood mononuclear cells (PBMCs). The receptors here all came from a human donor with classical Hodgkin lymphoma.

The chain has TRBV5-1 and TRBJ2-1; TRBD2 matches 11 bases. Germline V lookup: CDR1 SGHRS, CDR2 YFSETQ. The CDR3 has 16 amino acids. After removal of 4 bases from V and 1 base from J, the junction contained 4 bases not matched to a gene. The CDR3 DNA follows: TGCGCCAGCAGCCTTATAGCGGGAGGGTCCTACAATGAGCAGTTCTTC. Its translation is CASSLIAGGSYNEQFF.

The V gene is TRBV5-1, the J gene TRBJ1-1, with D perhaps TRBD1 (6 bases). This CDR3 has 15 residues. CDR1 SGHRS and CDR2 YFSETQ come from the germline V gene. The V and J ends lost 4 bases and 1 base respectively, with 14 bases between them. CDR3 amino acids: CASSPGGARNTEAFF. CDR3 DNA: TGCGCCAGCAGCCCGGGGGGCGCGAGGAACACTGAAGCTTTCTTT. The entire variable domain, with the rest obtained from reference TRBV5-1 and TRBJ1-1, is as follows: KAGVTQTPRYLIKTRGQQVTLSCSPISGHRSVSWYQQTPGQGLQFLFEYFSETQRNKGNFPGRFSGRQFSNSRSEMNVSTLELGDSALYLCASSPGGARNTEAFFGQGTRLTVV.

This chain connects TRBV11-2 to TRBJ2-7; D is unclear. The CDR3 has 12 amino acids. V gave up 2 bases and J gave up 1 base, with 3 bases separating them. Per germline, CDR1 SGHAT and CDR2 FQNNGV. The CDR3: CASSLRSYEQYF. DNA of the CDR3: TGTGCCAGCAGCTTACGGTCCTACGAGCAGTACTTC.

This clone occurred once. The genes are TRBV5-1 and TRBJ2-5; D possibly corresponds to TRBD2 (6 bases). V shed 0 bases and J shed 1 base, with 10 bases lying between them. CDR1 is SGHRS and CDR2 is YFSETQ in the germline V gene. This CDR3 is 15 amino acids long. The CDR3 loop is CASSLVPGAQETQYF. The CDR3 nucleotides are TGCGCCAGCAGCTTGGTACCGGGAGCCCAAGAGACCCAGTACTTC.

The V gene is TRBV7-2, the J gene TRBJ1-1; D unresolved. The V end was cut by 1 base, the J end by 5 bases, with 11 bases between. Germline V gene sequence: CDR1 SGHTA, CDR2 FQGNSA. The CDR3 length is 14 residues. The CDR3 spells CASSLGGSGTEAFF. The CDR3 nucleotides read TGTGCCAGCAGCTTAGGGGGATCGGGAACTGAAGCTTTCTTT.

The chain combines TRBV7-9 with TRBJ1-3, with D tentatively TRBD1 (6 bases). V was shortened by 5 bases and J by 9 bases, with 20 bases between the two germline ends. CDR1 and CDR2 (germline): SEHNR, FQNEAQ (reference sequence). The CDR3 extends over 15 amino acids. The CDR3 here is CASSPDQGRSGTIYF. CDR3 DNA sequence: TGTGCCAGCAGCCCGGACCAGGGGAGATCTGGCACCATATATTTT.

The chain carries TRBV7-9 and TRBJ2-7; D is uncertain. V was pared by 4 bases and J by 3 bases, with 10 bases between. Germline values: CDR1 SEHNR, CDR2 FQNEAQ (reference sequence). The CDR3 is made up of 13 amino acids. The CDR3 here is CASSSVMIYEQYF. For the CDR3, the DNA is TGTGCCAGCAGCTCGGTTATGATCTACGAGCAGTACTTC. Complete variable domain (other parts from reference TRBV7-9 and TRBJ2-7): DTGVSQNPRHKITKRGQNVTFRCDPISEHNRLYWYRQTLGQGPEFLTYFQNEAQLEKSRLLSDRFSAERPKGSFSTLEIQRTEQGDSAMYLCASSSVMIYEQYFGPGTRLTVT.

The chain combines TRBV11-2 with TRBJ2-1, with 7 bases lining up with TRBD2. The CDR3 has 16 amino acids. The ends lost 1 base at V and 6 bases at J; junction bases unmatched: 9. Germline CDR1 is SGHAT and CDR2 is FQNNGV. The CDR3 DNA reads TGTGCCAGCAGCTTAGCCGTCAAAAGCGGGGCCAATGAGCAGTTCTTC. Translation gives CASSLAVKSGANEQFF.

The count of this clone is one. The rearrangement joins TRBV19 to TRBJ2-7; possibly TRBD1 for D (6 bases). The V end was cut by 8 bases, the J end by 3 bases, with 17 bases between. Germline lookup yields CDR1 LNHDA and CDR2 SQIVND (reference sequence). This CDR3 has 14 residues. CDR3 loop: CASGRGGRGYEQYF. The CDR3 nucleotides read TGTGCCAGTGGGCGAGGGGGACGAGGCTACGAGCAGTACTTC.

This clone has more than one count but fewer than ten. V is TRBV5-6 and J is TRBJ1-2; no firm D call. The CDR3 is 15 amino acids. Germline V gene sequence: CDR1 SGHDT, CDR2 YYEEEE. Trimming left V 4 bases short and J 4 bases short, with 17 bases between. CDR3 DNA: TGTGCCAGCAGCCGACTGGATGTTACCTCCTATGGCTACACCTTC. It encodes CASSRLDVTSYGYTF. Full variable domain (remainder filled in from reference TRBV5-6 and TRBJ1-2): DAGVTQSPTHLIKTRGQQVTLRCSPKSGHDTVSWYQQALGQGPQFIFQYYEEEERQRGNFPDRFSGHQFPNYSSELNVNALLLGDSALYLCASSRLDVTSYGYTFGSGTRLTVV.

V gene TRBV27 combines with J gene TRBJ1-2, with 8 bases fitting TRBD1. The germline gives CDR1 MNHEY, CDR2 SMNVEV (reference sequence). This CDR3 has 13 amino acids. The J segment lost 6 bases and the V segment lost 5 bases, leaving 5 bases of the junction unmatched. This chain's CDR3 is CASSIGQGNGYTF. The CDR3, as DNA: TGTGCCAGCAGTATAGGACAGGGAAATGGCTACACCTTC.

This clone was detected only once. The CDR3: CAWSEQSGETQYF. CDR3 sequence (DNA): TGTGCCTGGAGTGAACAGTCCGGCGAGACCCAGTACTTC. The chain has TRBV30 and TRBJ2-5, with D hard to call. The CDR3 consists of 13 residues. Germline CDR1 GTSNPN, CDR2 SVGIG (reference sequence). Trimming took off 1 base at V and 5 bases at J, with 11 bases between the two ends.

V usage is TRBV9 and J usage is TRBJ2-5; D not certain. Germline-derived CDR1 and CDR2 are SGDLS and YYNGEE. The length of the CDR3 is 14 residues. V was trimmed by 0 bases and J by 2 bases, leaving 8 bases between them. In nucleotides, the CDR3 is TGTGCCAGCAGCGTAGGGGGTAGTCAAGAGACCCAGTACTTC. Protein: CASSVGGSQETQYF.

The chain links TRBV9 to TRBJ2-1; 13 positions match TRBD2. V lost 3 bases and J lost 5; bases outside the gene matches: 2. The germline V gene has CDR1 SGDLS and CDR2 YYNGEE. CDR3 length equals 15 residues. CDR3 protein: CASSGTSGSHNEQFF. The CDR3 region has the DNA TGTGCCAGCAGCGGGACTAGCGGGAGTCACAATGAGCAGTTCTTC.

This clone was detected only once. The V gene is TRBV19, the J gene TRBJ2-1; D uncertain. The germline CDR1 and CDR2 sequences are LNHDA and SQIVND (reference sequence). This CDR3 is 14 amino acids long. The V and J ends lost 1 base and 8 bases respectively, with 12 bases between them. CDR3 loop: CASSIGAAIDEQFF. The CDR3 coding sequence is TGTGCCAGTAGTATAGGAGCAGCGATTGATGAGCAGTTCTTC.

This chain connects TRBV5-1 to TRBJ2-7, with D unresolved. The CDR3 spans 11 residues. From germline, CDR1 is SGHRS and CDR2 YFSETQ. V lost 7 bases and J 4 bases, leaving 9 bases between the germline ends. CDR3 nucleotides: TGCGCCAGCGGCGACCCTTACGAGCAGTACTTC. This codes for CASGDPYEQYF.

This clone occurred a few times. The chain has TRBV28 and TRBJ1-1; D is undetermined. CDR3 length: 12 residues. Germline CDR1 and CDR2: MDHEN and SYDVKM. V was cut by 5 bases and J by 3 bases, with 7 bases left in between. This chain's CDR3 is CASSLADTEAFF. The CDR3 DNA is TGTGCCAGCAGTCTGGCAGACACTGAAGCTTTCTTT.

This chain joins TRBV29-1 and TRBJ1-2, with D maybe TRBD1 (5 bases). The CDR3 totals 12 residues. Trimming took 6 bases from V and 7 from J, leaving 15 bases between them. CDR1 and CDR2 (germline): SQVTM, ANQGSEA. The CDR3 DNA reads TGCAGCGTCTTGACCGGGGCCGGTGGCTACACCTTC. Its protein is CSVLTGAGGYTF.

This chain uses TRBV6-5 with TRBJ1-5; 8 bases match TRBD1. Per germline, CDR1 MNHEY and CDR2 SVGAGI. The CDR3 is 15 residues long. The V and J ends lost 5 bases and 2 bases, in that order; junction bases with no gene match: 5. CDR3 coding DNA: TGTGCCAGCAGTCCCGGGACAGGACGCAATCAGCCCCAGCATTTT. Amino acid sequence: CASSPGTGRNQPQHF.

The gene calls are TRBV7-2 and TRBJ2-6; tentative D call: TRBD2 (5 bases). Trimming took 0 bases from V and 0 from J, leaving 9 bases between them. The germline gives CDR1 SGHTA, CDR2 FQGNSA. The CDR3 is 17 residues long. The CDR3 here is CASSLAAGHSGANVLTF. The CDR3, as DNA: TGTGCCAGCAGCTTAGCGGCGGGCCACTCTGGGGCCAACGTCCTGACTTTC.

The V gene is TRBV5-4, the J gene TRBJ2-4; TRBD2 matches at 7 bases. The CDR3 consists of 13 residues. The J segment lost 8 bases and the V segment lost 1 base, leaving 3 bases of the junction unmatched. Germline CDR1 reads SGHNT; CDR2 reads YYREEE (reference sequence). This CDR3 reads CASSLPRGDIQYF. For the CDR3, the DNA is TGTGCCAGCAGCTTGCCCCGGGGGGACATTCAGTACTTC.

This clone has just one count. The rearrangement uses TRBV11-3 and TRBJ2-1, with D possibly being TRBD2 (5 bases). Germline V CDR1 and CDR2: SGHNT, YENEEA. Trimming took off 4 bases at V and 6 bases at J, with 7 bases between the two ends. This CDR3 is built from 12 residues. In nucleotides, the CDR3 is TGTGCCAGCAGCTCTGAGGGCAATGAGCAGTTCTTC. Translating it yields CASSSEGNEQFF.

J is TRBJ2-3 and V is TRBV19; 9 bases agree with TRBD1. The CDR3 covers 16 residues. After removal of 10 bases from V and 4 bases from J, the junction contained 15 bases not matched to a gene. Germline CDR1 reads LNHDA; CDR2 reads SQIVND (reference sequence). In nucleotides, the CDR3 is TGTGCCACTAAGAATTGGGGACAGGGTACATCAGATACGCAGTATTTT. Its protein is CATKNWGQGTSDTQYF. Supplemented by reference TRBV19 and TRBJ2-3, the full variable domain reads DGGITQSPKYLFRKEGQNVTLSCEQNLNHDAMYWYRQDPGQGLRLIYYSQIVNDFQKGDIAEGYSVSREKKESFPLTVTSAQKNPTAFYLCATKNWGQGTSDTQYFGPGTRLTVL.

V and J are TRBV28 and TRBJ2-3; maybe TRBD1 (5 bases). The CDR3 extends over 14 amino acids. Trimming took 5 bases from V and 1 from J, leaving 10 bases between them. Germline CDR1 MDHEN, CDR2 SYDVKM. The DNA for the CDR3 is TGTGCCAGCAGTCCGACCAGGGGCACAGATACGCAGTATTTT. Protein: CASSPTRGTDTQYF.

The rearrangement joins TRBV4-2 to TRBJ2-3; no clear D. CDR3 length: 15 amino acids. Trimming stripped 3 bases from V and 2 bases from J, with 12 bases between. The germline V gene has CDR1 LGHNA and CDR2 YNFKEQ. CDR3 in DNA: TGTGCCAGCAGCCAGGATCCGGAAACCACAGATACGCAGTATTTT. Translated, it gives CASSQDPETTDTQYF.

The J gene is TRBJ2-7, the V gene TRBV6-5; no clear D gene. Germline V gene sequence: CDR1 MNHEY, CDR2 SVGAGI. The CDR3 runs 16 residues. Between the trimmed V and J ends, which lost 0 bases and 2 bases, there was a span of 14 bases. The CDR3 protein is CASSYSSSSATYEQYF. DNA for the CDR3: TGTGCCAGCAGTTACTCGAGTAGCAGCGCGACCTACGAGCAGTACTTC.

This CDR3 is CASSPQAVPYPQETQYF. The CDR3 coding sequence is TGTGCCAGCAGTCCGCAAGCGGTGCCGTACCCTCAAGAGACCCAGTACTTC. The chain is built from TRBV28 and TRBJ2-5, with a possible D match to TRBD2 (5 bases). The CDR3 totals 17 residues. CDR1 is MDHEN, CDR2 SYDVKM, per germline. V gave up 5 bases and J gave up 2 bases, with 21 bases separating them.

This sequence joins TRBV18 and TRBJ1-5; D ambiguous. Germline V gene data show CDR1 as KGHSH and CDR2 as LQKENI. This CDR3 spans 18 amino acids. Trimming took 4 bases from V and 2 from J, leaving 21 bases between them. The CDR3 sequence is CASSLSPVATDGNQPQHF. In DNA form, the CDR3 reads TGTGCCAGCTCACTCAGTCCCGTCGCGACGGACGGCAATCAGCCCCAGCATTTT. Full variable domain (remainder filled in from reference TRBV18 and TRBJ1-5): NAGVMQNPRHLVRRRGQEARLRCSPMKGHSHVYWYRQLPEEGLKFMVYLQKENIIDESGMPKERFSAEFPKEGPSILRIQQVVRGDSAAYFCASSLSPVATDGNQPQHFGDGTRLSIL.

This clone was seen a single time. The chain is built from TRBV5-5 and TRBJ2-6; D remains ambiguous. The CDR3 extends over 20 amino acids. Per the germline V gene, CDR1 is SGHKS and CDR2 is YYEKEE (reference sequence). Trimming stripped 0 bases from V and 0 bases from J, with 19 bases between. CDR3 loop: CASSLEPGIWGYSGANVLTF. DNA for the CDR3: TGTGCCAGCAGCTTGGAGCCAGGTATTTGGGGTTACTCTGGGGCCAACGTCCTGACTTTC. The complete variable domain, with remaining parts taken from reference TRBV5-5 and TRBJ2-6, reads DAGVTQSPTHLIKTRGQQVTLRCSPISGHKSVSWYQQVLGQGPQFIFQYYEKEERGRGNFPDRFSARQFPNYSSELNVNALLLGDSALYLCASSLEPGIWGYSGANVLTFGAGSRLTVL.

This chain joins TRBV29-1 and TRBJ1-4; the D gene is possibly TRBD1 (5 bases). The CDR3 is 14 amino acids. With 4 bases removed from V and 0 bases from J, the gap between germline ends came to 9 bases. Germline V gene lookup returns CDR1 SQVTM and CDR2 ANQGSEA. Written as DNA, the CDR3 is TGCAGCGTTGCCGACAGCACAACTAATGAAAAACTGTTTTTT. Its protein product is CSVADSTTNEKLFF.

V gene TRBV28 combines with J gene TRBJ2-3; perhaps TRBD1 as D (6 bases). There are 14 residues in the CDR3. Germline CDR1 and CDR2: MDHEN and SYDVKM. V lost 6 bases to trimming and J lost 3 bases, with 13 bases between them. The CDR3 sequence is CASREQGRTDTQYF. CDR3 in DNA: TGTGCCAGCAGGGAACAGGGAAGGACAGATACGCAGTATTTT.

The V and J genes are TRBV27 and TRBJ1-4, with a weak D call TRBD1 (6 bases). The CDR3 is 16 residues long. Germline values: CDR1 MNHEY, CDR2 SMNVEV (reference sequence). V lost 8 bases, J lost 7 bases, and 23 bases lay in between. In DNA form, the CDR3 reads TGTGCCAGCGGCGGGGGGCCTCAAAAGAGGGGTGAAAAACTGTTTTTT. This translates into CASGGGPQKRGEKLFF. Full variable domain (remainder filled in from reference TRBV27 and TRBJ1-4): EAQVTQNPRYLITVTGKKLTVTCSQNMNHEYMSWYRQDPGLGLRQIYYSMNVEVTDKGDVPEGYKVSRKEKRNFPLILESPSPNQTSLYFCASGGGPQKRGEKLFFGSGTQLSVL.